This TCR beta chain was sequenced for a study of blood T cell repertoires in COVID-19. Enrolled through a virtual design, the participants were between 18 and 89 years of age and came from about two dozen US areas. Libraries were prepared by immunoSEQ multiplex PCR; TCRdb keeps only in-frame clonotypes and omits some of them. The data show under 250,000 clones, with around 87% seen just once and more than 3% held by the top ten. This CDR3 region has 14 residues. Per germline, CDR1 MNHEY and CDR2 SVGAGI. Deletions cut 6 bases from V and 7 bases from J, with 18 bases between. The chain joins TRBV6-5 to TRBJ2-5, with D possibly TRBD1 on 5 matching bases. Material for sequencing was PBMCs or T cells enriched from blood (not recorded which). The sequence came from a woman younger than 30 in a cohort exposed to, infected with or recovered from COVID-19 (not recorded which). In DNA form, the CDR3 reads TGTGCCAGCAGCCCAGACAGCCCCCGTGGGACCCAGTACTTC. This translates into CASSPDSPRGTQYF.